This record covers a single T cell receptor (beta chain). The antigen remains undetermined. The sample originates from a study of PD-1 blockade in classical Hodgkin lymphoma. After autologous stem cell transplantation all patients relapsed, and prior brentuximab vedotin exposure differed between cohorts. General observations from the study: There was a significant rise in CD4+ TCR diversity by C4D1, with no such rise for CD8+. Complete responders' diversity at baseline resembled that of newly diagnosed patients.

The CDR3 contains 16 residues. The germline V and J ends were trimmed by 3 bases and 6 bases, with 18 bases remaining between them. The germline CDR1 and CDR2 sequences are SGHAT and FQNNGV. Sequencing was performed with immunoSEQ multiplex PCR; in TCRdb, only in-frame clones are kept and a portion is missing. The table has about 40,000 clones, 60% to 85% seen once. This clonotype originated in a human donor with classical Hodgkin lymphoma. The J gene is TRBJ1-3, the V gene TRBV11-2; D is unresolved. This material consisted of peripheral blood mononuclear cells (PBMCs), taken at baseline. The CDR3 sequence: CASSFLLGTILNTIYF. For the CDR3, the DNA is TGTGCCAGCAGCTTCCTCTTAGGCACCATCTTAAACACCATATATTTT. Combining the CDR3 with reference TRBV11-2 and TRBJ1-3 gives the whole variable domain EAGVAQSPRYKIIEKRQSVAFWCNPISGHATLYWYQQILGQGPKLLIQFQNNGVVDDSQLPKDRFSAERLKGVDSTLKIQPAKLEDSAVYLCASSFLLGTILNTIYFGEGSWLTVV.